This T cell receptor beta chain was retrieved from a study of Tregs in tolerant kidney transplant recipients. CDR1 is SNHLY and CDR2 is FYNNEI in the germline V gene. This CDR3 has 12 residues. Trimming removed 7 bases at V and 6 bases at J, with 13 bases between. As to this clone: The antigen remains undetermined. The CDR3 goes on 3 residues after the read ends, and that part is filled in from the germline J gene.

Whole-study findings and limits: Tolerant patients' donor-specific Tregs expanded beyond overall Tregs, suggesting antigen-driven growth. Biological reproducibility was not directly addressed in this study.

Profiled with immunoSEQ multiplex PCR; TCRdb holds only in-frame clones, not every one. This repertoire includes fewer than 40,000 clones. This receptor was identified in a human donor who received a combined kidney and bone marrow transplant. The specimen comprised CD8+ T cells from blood, sampled before the transplant. The genes are TRBV2 and TRBJ2-7; D is possibly TRBD1 or TRBD2 (6 bases each). The CDR3 sequence is CASIKQGGEQYF. The CDR3 DNA, read in part, is TGTGCCAGCATCAAACAGGGAGGCGAG. Looking up the rest from reference TRBV2 and TRBJ2-7 gives the full variable domain: EPEVTQTPSHQVTQMGQEVILRCVPISNHLYFYWYRQILGQKVEFLVSFYNNEISEKSEIFDDQFSVERPDGSNFTLKIRSTKLEDSAMYFCASIKQGGEQYFGPGTRLTVT.